The entry that follows covers one TCR beta chain sequence. Primers used in a second PCR of roughly 6 to 11 cycles were a sample-barcoded 5' primer and a J-beta primer mix. TCRdb called the 5' RACE reads again in MiXCR, with one record for every CDR3 protein. Found here are roughly 1,300,000 distinct CDR3 sequences, roughly 64% of them singletons; the top ten hold more than 6%. The sample originates from a study of blood T cells in healthy people across ages. After removal of 3 bases from V and 5 bases from J, the junction contained 5 bases not matched to a gene. Germline V gives CDR1 PRHDT, CDR2 FYEKMQ (reference sequence). This CDR3 spans 15 amino acids.

Material for sequencing was blood. This clonotype was obtained from a man younger than 30 in good health. The chain recombines TRBV13 with TRBJ2-1; 9 positions match TRBD2. The CDR3 is CASSLRLAADNEQFF. The CDR3 DNA follows: TGTGCCAGCAGCTTGCGACTAGCGGCTGACAATGAGCAGTTCTTC.